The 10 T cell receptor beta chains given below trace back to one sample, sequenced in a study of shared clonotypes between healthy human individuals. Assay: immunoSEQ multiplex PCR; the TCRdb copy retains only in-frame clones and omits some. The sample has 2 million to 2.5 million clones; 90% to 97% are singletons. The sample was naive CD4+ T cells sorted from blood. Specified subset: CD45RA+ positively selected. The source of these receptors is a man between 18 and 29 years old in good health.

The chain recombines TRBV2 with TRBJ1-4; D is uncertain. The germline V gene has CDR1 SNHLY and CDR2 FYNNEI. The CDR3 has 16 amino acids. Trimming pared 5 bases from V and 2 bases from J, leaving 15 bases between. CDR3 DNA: TGTGCCAGCAGTTTAAGGGCTCTCTCGACTAATGAAAAACTGTTTTTT. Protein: CASSLRALSTNEKLFF.

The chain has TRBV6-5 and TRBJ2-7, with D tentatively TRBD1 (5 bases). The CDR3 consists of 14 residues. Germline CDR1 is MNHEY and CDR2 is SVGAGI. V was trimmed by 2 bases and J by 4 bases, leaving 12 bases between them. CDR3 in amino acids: CASSYLRAGYEQYF. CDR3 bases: TGTGCCAGCAGTTACCTCAGGGCAGGATACGAGCAGTACTTC.

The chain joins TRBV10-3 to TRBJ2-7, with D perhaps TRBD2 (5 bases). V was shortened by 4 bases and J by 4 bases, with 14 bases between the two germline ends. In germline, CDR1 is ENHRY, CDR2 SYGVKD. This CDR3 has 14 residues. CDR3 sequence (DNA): TGTGCCATCAGTGGAGACCCCGGCGGGTACGAGCAGTACTTC. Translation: CAISGDPGGYEQYF.

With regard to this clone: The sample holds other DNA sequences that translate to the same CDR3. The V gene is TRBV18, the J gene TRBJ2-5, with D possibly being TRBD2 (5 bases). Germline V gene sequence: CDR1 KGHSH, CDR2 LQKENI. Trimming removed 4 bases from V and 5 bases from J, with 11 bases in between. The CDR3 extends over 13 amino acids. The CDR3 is CASSQTTGETQYF. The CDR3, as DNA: TGTGCCAGCTCACAAACGACGGGGGAGACCCAGTACTTC.

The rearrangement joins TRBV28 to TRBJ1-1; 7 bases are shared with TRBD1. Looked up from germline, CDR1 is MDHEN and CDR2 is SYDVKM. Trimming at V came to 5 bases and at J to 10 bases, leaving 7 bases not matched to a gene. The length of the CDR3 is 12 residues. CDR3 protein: CASSQDRTTAFF. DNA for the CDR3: TGTGCCAGCAGTCAGGACAGGACTACAGCTTTCTTT.

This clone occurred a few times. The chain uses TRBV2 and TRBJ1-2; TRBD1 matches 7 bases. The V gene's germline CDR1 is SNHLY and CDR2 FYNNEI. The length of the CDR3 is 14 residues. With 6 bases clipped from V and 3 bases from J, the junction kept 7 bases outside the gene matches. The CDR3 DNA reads TGTGCCAGCAGGAGACAGGGATTCGACTATGGCTACACCTTC. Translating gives CASRRQGFDYGYTF.

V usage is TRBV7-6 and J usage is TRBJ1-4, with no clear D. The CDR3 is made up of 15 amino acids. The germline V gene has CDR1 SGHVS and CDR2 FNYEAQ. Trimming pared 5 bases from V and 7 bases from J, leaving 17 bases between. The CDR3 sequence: CASSPGLGFAEKLFF. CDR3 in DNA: TGTGCCAGCAGCCCCGGGTTGGGTTTCGCTGAAAAACTGTTTTTT. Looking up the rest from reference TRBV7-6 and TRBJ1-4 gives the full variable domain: GAGVSQSPRYKVTKRGQDVALRCDPISGHVSLYWYRQALGQGPEFLTYFNYEAQQDKSGLPNDRFSAERPEGSISTLTIQRTEQRDSAMYRCASSPGLGFAEKLFFGSGTQLSVL.

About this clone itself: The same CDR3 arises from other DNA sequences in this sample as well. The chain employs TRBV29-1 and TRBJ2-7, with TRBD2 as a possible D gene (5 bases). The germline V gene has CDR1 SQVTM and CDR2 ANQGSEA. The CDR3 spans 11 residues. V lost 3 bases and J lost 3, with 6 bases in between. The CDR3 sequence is CSVEGSYEQYF. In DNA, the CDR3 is TGCAGCGTTGAGGGGAGCTACGAGCAGTACTTC.

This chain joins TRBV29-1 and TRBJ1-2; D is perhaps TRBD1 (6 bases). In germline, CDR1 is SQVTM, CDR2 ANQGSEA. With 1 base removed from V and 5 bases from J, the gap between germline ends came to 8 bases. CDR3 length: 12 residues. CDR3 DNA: TGCAGCGTTGAAGGGGGGCGGTATGGCTACACCTTC. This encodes CSVEGGRYGYTF.

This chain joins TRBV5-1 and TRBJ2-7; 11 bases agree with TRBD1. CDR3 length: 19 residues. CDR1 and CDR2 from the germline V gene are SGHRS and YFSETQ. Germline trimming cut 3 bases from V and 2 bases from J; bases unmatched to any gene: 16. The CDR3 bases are TGCGCCAGCAGCTACCCCCGGGACAGGGGGATTAAAAAACCCTACGAGCAGTACTTC. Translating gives CASSYPRDRGIKKPYEQYF.